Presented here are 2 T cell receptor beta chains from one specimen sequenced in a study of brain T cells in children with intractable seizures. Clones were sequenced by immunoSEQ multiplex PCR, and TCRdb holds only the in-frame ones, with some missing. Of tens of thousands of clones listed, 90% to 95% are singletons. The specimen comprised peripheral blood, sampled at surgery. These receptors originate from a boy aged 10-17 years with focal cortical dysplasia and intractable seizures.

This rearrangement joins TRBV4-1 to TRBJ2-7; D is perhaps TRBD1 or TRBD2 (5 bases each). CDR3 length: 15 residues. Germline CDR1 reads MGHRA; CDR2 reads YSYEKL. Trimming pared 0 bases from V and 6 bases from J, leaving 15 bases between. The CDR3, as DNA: TGCGCCAGCAGCCAAGATTCGGGACGTGTCGGCGAGCAGTACTTC. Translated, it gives CASSQDSGRVGEQYF.

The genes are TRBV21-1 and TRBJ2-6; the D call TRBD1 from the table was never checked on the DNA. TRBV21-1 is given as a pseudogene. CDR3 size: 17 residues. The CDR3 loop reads CASSKGRLSSGANVLTF. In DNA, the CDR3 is TGTGCCAGCAGCAAGGGCAGGCTTTCCTCTGGGGCCAACGTCCTGACTTTC.